This T cell receptor (beta chain) was found in a study of T cells in tuberculosis. Findings of the study overall: Using the GMM-specific repertoire gave about 90% accuracy versus roughly 70% with motifs.

The assay was immunoSEQ multiplex PCR, and TCRdb's table has in-frame clones only and misses some. The sample has fewer than 30,000 clones; 80% to 95% are singletons. Concerning this clone: The antigen is undetermined.

The sample comprised PBMCs. The source is a donor aged 10-30 years with latent tuberculosis or without tuberculosis infection.

CDR3 nucleotides: TGTGCCAGCAGTTTCGGGACAGGGCTTCGCACTGAAGCTTTCTTT. Amino acid sequence: CASSFGTGLRTEAFF. J is TRBJ1-1 and V is TRBV6-5; 9 bases are a match to TRBD1. With 4 bases clipped from V and 4 bases from J, the junction kept 7 bases outside the gene matches. CDR1 is MNHEY, CDR2 SVGAGI, per germline. The CDR3 sequence is 15 residues long.